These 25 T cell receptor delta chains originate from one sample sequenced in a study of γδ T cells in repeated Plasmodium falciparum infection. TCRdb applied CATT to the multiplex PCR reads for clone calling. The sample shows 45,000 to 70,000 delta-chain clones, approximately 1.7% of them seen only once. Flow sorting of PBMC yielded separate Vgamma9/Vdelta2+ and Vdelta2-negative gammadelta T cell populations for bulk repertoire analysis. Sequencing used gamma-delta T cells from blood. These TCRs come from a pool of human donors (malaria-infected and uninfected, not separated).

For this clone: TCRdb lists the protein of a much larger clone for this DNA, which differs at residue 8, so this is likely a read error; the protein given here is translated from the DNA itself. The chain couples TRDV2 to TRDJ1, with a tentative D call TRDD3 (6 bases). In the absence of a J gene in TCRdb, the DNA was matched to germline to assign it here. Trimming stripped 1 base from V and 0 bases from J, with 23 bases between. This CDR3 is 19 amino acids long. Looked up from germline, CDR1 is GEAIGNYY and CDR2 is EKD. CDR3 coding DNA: TGTGCCTGTGACACGGGATCCCACACTGGGCTACTTTACACCGATAAACTCATCTTT. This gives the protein CACDTGSHTGLLYTDKLIF.

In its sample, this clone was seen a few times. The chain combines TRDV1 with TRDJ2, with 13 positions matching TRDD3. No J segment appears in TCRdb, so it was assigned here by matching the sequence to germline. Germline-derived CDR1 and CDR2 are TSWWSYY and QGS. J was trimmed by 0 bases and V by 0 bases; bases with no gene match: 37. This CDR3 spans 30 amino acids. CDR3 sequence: CALGELTPTPYVYWGIRSKQTQALTAQLFF. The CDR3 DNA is TGTGCTCTTGGGGAACTAACTCCGACCCCCTACGTTTACTGGGGGATACGCTCCAAACAAACTCAAGCTTTGACAGCACAACTCTTCTTT.

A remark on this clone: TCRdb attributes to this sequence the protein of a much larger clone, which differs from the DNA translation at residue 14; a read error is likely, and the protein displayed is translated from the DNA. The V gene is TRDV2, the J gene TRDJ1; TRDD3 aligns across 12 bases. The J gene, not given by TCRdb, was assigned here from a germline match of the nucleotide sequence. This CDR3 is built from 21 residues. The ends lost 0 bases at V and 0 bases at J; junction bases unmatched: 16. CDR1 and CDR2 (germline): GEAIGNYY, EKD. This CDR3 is CACDTAWGTGGYYSYTDKLIF. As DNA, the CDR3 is TGTGCCTGTGACACCGCATGGGGTACTGGGGGATACTATTCGTACACCGATAAACTCATCTTT.

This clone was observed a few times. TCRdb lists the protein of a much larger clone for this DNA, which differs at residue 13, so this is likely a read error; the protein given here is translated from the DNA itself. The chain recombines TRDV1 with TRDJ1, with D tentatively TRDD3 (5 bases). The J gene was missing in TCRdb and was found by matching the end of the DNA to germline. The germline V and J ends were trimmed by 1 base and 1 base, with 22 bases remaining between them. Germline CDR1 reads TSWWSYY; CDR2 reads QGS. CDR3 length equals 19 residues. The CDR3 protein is CALGERSLATGTRTDKLIF. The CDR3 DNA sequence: TGTGCTCTTGGGGAACGGTCCCTGGCGACGGGGACCCGCACCGATAAACTCATCTTT.

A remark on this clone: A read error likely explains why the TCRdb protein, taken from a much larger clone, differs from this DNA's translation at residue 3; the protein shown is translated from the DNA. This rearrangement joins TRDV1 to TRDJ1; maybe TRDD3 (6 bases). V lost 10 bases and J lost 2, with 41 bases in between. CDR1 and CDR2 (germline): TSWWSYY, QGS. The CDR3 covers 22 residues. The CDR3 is CAPNNLREASWSGDGGTDKLIF. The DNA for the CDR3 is TGTGCTCCTAACAATTTAAGGGAGGCCTCCTGGAGCGGGGATGGAGGGACCGATAAACTCATCTTT.

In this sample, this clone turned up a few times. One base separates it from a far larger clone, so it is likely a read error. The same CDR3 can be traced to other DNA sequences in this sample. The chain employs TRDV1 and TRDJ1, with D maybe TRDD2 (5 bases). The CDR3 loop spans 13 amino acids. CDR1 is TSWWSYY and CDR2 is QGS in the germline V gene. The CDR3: CALGEAYTDKLIF. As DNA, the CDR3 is TGTGCTCTTGGGGAAGCCTACACCGATAAGCTCATCTTT.

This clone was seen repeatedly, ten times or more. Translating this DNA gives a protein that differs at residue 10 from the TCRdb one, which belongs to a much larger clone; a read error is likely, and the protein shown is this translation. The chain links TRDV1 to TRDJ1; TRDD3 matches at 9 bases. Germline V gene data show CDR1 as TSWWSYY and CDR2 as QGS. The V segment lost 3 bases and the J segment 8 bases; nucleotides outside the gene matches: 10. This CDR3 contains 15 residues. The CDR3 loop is CALGDCTGGDEKLIF. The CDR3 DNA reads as TGTGCTCTTGGGGACTGCACTGGGGGAGACGAGAAACTCATCTTT.

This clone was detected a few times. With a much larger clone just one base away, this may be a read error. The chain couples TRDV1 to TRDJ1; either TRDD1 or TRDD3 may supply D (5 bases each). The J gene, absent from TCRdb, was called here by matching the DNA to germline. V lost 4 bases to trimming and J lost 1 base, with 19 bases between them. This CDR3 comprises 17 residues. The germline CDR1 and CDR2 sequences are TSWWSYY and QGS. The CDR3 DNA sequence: TGTGCTCTTGGGGGAAATGGGGACTGTACACTCACCGATAAACTCATCTTT. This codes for CALGGNGDCTLTDKLIF.

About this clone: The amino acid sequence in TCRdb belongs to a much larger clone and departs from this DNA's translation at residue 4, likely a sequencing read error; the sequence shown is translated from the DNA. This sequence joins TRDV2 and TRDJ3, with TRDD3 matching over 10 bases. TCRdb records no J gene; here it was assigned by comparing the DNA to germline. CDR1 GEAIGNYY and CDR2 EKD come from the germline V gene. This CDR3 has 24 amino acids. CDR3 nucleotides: TGTGCCTGTGTCACCATCGATTCCCGTACTGGGGGATCAGGGCCTTCCTGGGACACCCGACAGATGTTTTTC. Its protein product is CACVTIDSRTGGSGPSWDTRQMFF.

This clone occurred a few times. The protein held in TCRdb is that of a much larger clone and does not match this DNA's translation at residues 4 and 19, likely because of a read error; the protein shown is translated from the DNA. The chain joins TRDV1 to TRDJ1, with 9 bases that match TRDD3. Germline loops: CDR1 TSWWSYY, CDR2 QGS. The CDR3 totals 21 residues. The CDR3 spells CALLRLIRGIQGGQYTDKPIF. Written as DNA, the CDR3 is TGTGCTCTCCTCCGTCTAATCCGGGGGATACAGGGAGGCCAGTACACCGATAAACCCATCTTT.

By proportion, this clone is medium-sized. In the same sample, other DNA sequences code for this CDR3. This CDR3 reads CALGDLPRVDALGDTERNTDKLIF. CDR3 coding DNA: TGTGCTCTTGGGGATCTTCCTAGGGTCGATGCGCTGGGGGATACCGAACGCAACACCGATAAACTCATCTTT. The chain is built from TRDV1 and TRDJ1; the match to TRDD3 covers 11 bases. This CDR3 comprises 24 residues. V lost 3 bases, J lost 0 bases, and 27 bases stayed unmatched. Looked up from germline, CDR1 is TSWWSYY and CDR2 is QGS.

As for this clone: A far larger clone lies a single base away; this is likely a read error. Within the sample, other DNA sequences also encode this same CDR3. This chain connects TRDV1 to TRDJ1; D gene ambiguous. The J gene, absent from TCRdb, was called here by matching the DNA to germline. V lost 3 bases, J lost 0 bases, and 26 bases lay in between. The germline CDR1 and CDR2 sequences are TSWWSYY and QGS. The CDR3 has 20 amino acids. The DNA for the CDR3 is TGTGCTCTTGGGGAGCTGGTTTTTTTGCTACAAGGGGTCTACACCGATAAACTCATCTTT. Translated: CALGELVFLLQGVYTDKLIF.

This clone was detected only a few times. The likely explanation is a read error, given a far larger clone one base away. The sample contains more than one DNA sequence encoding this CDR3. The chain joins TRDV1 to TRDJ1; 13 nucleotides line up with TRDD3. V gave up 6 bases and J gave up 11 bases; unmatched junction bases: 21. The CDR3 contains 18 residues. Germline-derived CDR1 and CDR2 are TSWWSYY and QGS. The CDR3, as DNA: TGTGCTCTTGGTGAAGCCTACCCCCACTGGGGGATACGGCGAGCGCTCATCTTT. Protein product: CALGEAYPHWGIRRALIF.

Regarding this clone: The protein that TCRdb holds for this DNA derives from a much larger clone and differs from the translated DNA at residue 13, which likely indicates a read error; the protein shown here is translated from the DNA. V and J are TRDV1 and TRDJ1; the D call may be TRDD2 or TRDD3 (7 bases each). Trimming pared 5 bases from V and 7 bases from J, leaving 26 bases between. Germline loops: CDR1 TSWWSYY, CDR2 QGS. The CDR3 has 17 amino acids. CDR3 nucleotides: TGTGCTCTTGGGTCACCCCCTTTCCTACGTCTGGGGGGTAAACTCATCTTT. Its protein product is CALGSPPFLRLGGKLIF.

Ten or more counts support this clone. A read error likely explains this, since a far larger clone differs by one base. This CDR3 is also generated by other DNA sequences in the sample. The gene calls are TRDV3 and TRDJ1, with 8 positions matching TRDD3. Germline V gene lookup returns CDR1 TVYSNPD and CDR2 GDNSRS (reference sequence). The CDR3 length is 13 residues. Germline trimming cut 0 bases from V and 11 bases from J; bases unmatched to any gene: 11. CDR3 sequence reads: CAFRLGIQSKLIF. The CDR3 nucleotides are TGTGCCTTTAGGTTGGGGATACAGTCTAAGCTCATCTTT.

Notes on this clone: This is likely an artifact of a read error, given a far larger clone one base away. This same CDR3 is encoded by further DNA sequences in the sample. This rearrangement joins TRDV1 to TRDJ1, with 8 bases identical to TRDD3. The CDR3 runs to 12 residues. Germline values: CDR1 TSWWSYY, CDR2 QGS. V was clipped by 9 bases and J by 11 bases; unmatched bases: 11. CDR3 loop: CALFELTGGLIF. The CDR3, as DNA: TGTGCTCTCTTTGAGCTCACTGGGGGTCTCATCTTT.

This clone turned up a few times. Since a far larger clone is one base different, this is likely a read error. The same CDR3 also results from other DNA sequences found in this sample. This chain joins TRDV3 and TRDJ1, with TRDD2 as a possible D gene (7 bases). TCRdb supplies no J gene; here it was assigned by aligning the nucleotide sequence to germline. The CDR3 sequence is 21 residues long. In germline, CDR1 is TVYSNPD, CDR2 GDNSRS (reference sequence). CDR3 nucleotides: TGCGCCTTTATTCCATTCCTACACGAAATGGGGGTCCAGCCGTACACCGATAAACTCATCTTT. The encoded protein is CAFIPFLHEMGVQPYTDKLIF.

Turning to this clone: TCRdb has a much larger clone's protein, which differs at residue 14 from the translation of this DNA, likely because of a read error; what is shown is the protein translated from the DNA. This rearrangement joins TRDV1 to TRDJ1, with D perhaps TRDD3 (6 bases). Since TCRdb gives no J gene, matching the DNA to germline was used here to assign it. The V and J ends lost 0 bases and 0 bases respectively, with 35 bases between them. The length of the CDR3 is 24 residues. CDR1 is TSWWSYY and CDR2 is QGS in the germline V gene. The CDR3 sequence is CALGELVASPNTGRLLTYTDKLIF. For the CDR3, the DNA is TGTGCTCTTGGGGAACTAGTCGCTTCCCCTAATACTGGGAGACTCTTAACGTACACCGATAAACTCATCTTT.

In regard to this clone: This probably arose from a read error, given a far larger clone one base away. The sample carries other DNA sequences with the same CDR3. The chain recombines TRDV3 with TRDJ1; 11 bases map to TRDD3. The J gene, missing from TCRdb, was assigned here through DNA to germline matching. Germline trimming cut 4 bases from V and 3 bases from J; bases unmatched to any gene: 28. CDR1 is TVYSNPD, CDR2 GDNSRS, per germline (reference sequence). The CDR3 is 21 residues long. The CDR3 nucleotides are TGTGCCTCCCATGACCCCGAGACCGCATACTGGGGGATAAGGGGCCCCGATAAACTCATCTTT. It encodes CASHDPETAYWGIRGPDKLIF. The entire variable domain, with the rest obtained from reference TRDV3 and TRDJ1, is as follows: CDKVTQSSPDQTVASGSEVVLLCTYDTVYSNPDLFWYRIRPDYSFQFVFYGDNSRSEGADFTQGRFSVKHILTQKAFHLVISPVRTEDSATYYCASHDPETAYWGIRGPDKLIFGKGTRVTVEP.

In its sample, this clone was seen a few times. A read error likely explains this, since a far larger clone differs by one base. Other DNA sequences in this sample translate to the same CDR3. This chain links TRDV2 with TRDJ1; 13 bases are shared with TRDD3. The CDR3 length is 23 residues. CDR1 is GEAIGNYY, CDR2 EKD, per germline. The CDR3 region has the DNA TGTGCCTGTGACACCGAGTTCTCCAAACTGGGGGATACGCGCCAAACGTACACCGACAAACTCATCTTT. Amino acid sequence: CACDTEFSKLGDTRQTYTDKLIF.

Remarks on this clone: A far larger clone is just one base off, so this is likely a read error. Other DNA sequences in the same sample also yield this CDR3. CDR3 residues: CAPMGLPDWGMYLYTDKLIF. CDR3 nucleotide sequence: TGTGCGCCCATGGGGCTCCCGGACTGGGGGATGTACCTGTACACTGATAAACTCATCTTT. The chain employs TRAV38-2/DV8 and TRDJ1; TRDD3 agrees at 10 bases. Matching the DNA to germline supplied the J gene, which TCRdb does not give. Germline lookup yields CDR1 TSESDYY and CDR2 QEAYKQQN. This CDR3 is 20 amino acids long.

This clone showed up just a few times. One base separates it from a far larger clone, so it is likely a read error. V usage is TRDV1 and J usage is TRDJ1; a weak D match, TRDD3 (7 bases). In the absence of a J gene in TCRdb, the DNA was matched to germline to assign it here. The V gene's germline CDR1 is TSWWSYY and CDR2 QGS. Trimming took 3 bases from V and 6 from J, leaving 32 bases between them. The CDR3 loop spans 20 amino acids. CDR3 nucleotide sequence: TGTGCTCTTGGGGAGATTCCCTTCCCTCCATCTTTACTGGGGATTTATAAACTCATCTTT. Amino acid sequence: CALGEIPFPPSLLGIYKLIF.

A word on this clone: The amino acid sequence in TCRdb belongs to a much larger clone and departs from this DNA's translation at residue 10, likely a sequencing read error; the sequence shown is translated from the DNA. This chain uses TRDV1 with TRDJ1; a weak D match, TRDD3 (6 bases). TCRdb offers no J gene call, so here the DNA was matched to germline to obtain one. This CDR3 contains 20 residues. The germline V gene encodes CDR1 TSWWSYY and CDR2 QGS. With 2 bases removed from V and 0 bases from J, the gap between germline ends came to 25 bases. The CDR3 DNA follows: TGTGCTCTTGGGGAAACCCGGTACTGGGAGATATATTCCCACACCGATAAACTCATCTTT. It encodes CALGETRYWEIYSHTDKLIF.

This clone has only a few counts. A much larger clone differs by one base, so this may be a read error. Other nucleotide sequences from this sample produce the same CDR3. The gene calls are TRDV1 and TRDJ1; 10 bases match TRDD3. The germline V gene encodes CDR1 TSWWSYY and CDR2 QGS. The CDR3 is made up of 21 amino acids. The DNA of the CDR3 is TGTGCCCTTGGGGAACTCGTCGGTCCCACCTGGGGGATAAGAGACACCGATAAACTCATCTTT. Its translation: CALGELVGPTWGIRDTDKLIF.

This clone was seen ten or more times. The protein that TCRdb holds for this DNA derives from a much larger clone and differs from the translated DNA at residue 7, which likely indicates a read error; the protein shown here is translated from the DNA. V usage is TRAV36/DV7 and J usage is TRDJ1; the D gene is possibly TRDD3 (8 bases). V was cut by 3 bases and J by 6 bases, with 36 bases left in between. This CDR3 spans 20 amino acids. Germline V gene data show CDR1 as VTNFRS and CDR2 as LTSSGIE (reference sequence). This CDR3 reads CAVARWGSYGATGGRNKLIF. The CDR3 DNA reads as TGTGCTGTGGCTCGCTGGGGTTCCTACGGGGCTACTGGGGGTCGAAATAAACTCATCTTT.